The clone carrying this TCR beta chain was seen ten or more times. An end of the junction differs from the germline gene, which may be a read error. TCRdb itself ran the RT-PCR reads through MiXCR, one entry per CDR3 protein. The profile covers roughly 620,000 distinct CDR3 sequences, with around 11% appearing a single time and around 10% taken by the ten largest. This sample stems from a study of response to subunit inactivated influenza vaccine. Germline CDR1 reads SGHTA; CDR2 reads FQGNSA. The CDR3 sequence is 13 residues long. These sequences were also reported in another study, on T cells expressing NK-cell markers. That study adds: Production of TCR beta cDNA relied on 5'RACE template switching with UMIs. The TCR beta repertoires originated in sorted CD3+CD56+NKG2C+, CD3+CD56+NKG2C- and CD3+CD56-NKG2C+ T cells. Researchers report these clonotypes also headed the CD3+CD56-NKG2C+ fraction in several donors.

The chain employs TRBV7-2 and TRBJ2-2, with D uncertain. This sequence was found in a man between 45 and 60 years old who received an inactivated influenza vaccine. Material: PBMCs from blood, obtained on the day of vaccination. CDR3 DNA sequence: TGTGCCAGCACCTTAGGGAACACCGGGGAGCTGTTTTTT. This encodes CASTLGNTGELFF.